The 9 T cell receptor beta chains reported below all come from one sample, sequenced in a study of immune cell composition in non-small cell lung cancer. Data came from immunoSEQ multiplex PCR; TCRdb stores just in-frame clones and leaves some out. The sample includes around 2,100 clones, approximately 80% of them seen just once. Sequencing was performed on lung tumor tissue. The receptors stem from a human donor with non-small cell lung cancer.

The genes are TRBV6-1 and TRBJ2-1, with D possibly being TRBD2 (6 bases). The V gene's germline CDR1 is MNHNS and CDR2 SASEGT. V was cut by 2 bases and J by 10 bases, with 9 bases left in between. The CDR3 sequence is 12 residues long. The CDR3 spells CASSEIAAEQFF. The CDR3 DNA reads as TGTGCCAGCAGTGAAATAGCGGCGGAGCAGTTCTTC.

The V call is TRBV7-2, the J call TRBJ2-3, with TRBD2 identical over 12 bases. With V trimmed by 6 bases and J by 0 bases, 7 bases remained unmatched. The CDR3 extends over 17 amino acids. Looked up from germline, CDR1 is SGHTA and CDR2 is FQGNSA. CDR3 loop: CASRLRGLAGSTDTQYF. The CDR3 DNA sequence: TGTGCCAGCAGACTGCGTGGACTAGCGGGAAGCACAGATACGCAGTATTTT.

J is TRBJ2-2 and V is TRBV7-6, with D possibly TRBD2 on 6 matching bases. Germline CDR1 is SGHVS and CDR2 is FNYEAQ. This CDR3 is built from 16 residues. Trimming took off 5 bases at V and 1 base at J, with 14 bases between the two ends. In DNA form, the CDR3 reads TGTGCCAGCAGCCTTTACCGGGACTTGAACACCGGGGAGCTGTTTTTT. It yields the protein CASSLYRDLNTGELFF.

The gene calls are TRBV30 and TRBJ2-3; perhaps TRBD2 as D (6 bases). V lost 5 bases, J lost 6 bases, and 21 bases lay in between. The CDR3 runs 15 residues. CDR1 is GTSNPN, CDR2 SVGIG, per germline (reference sequence). The CDR3 loop reads CAWGGDSPPADTQYF. The DNA of the CDR3 is TGTGCCTGGGGCGGGGACTCTCCCCCCGCTGATACGCAGTATTTT.

The chain links TRBV7-3 to TRBJ2-1, with 7 bases aligning to TRBD2. V trimming: 3 bases; J trimming: 0 bases; junction bases outside the gene matches: 8. From germline, CDR1 is SGHTA and CDR2 FQGTGA. The CDR3 sequence is 17 residues long. The CDR3 bases are TGTGCCAGCAGCTTGATAGCGGGCCGGAGCTCCTACAATGAGCAGTTCTTC. Its protein is CASSLIAGRSSYNEQFF.

The chain joins TRBV5-1 to TRBJ1-4; D unclear. This CDR3 comprises 14 residues. Germline assignment: CDR1 SGHRS and CDR2 YFSETQ. With 4 bases removed from V and 5 bases from J, the gap between germline ends came to 12 bases. The CDR3 reads CASSPTTLNEKLFF. The CDR3 nucleotides read TGCGCCAGCAGCCCAACTACGTTGAATGAAAAACTGTTTTTT.

The chain couples TRBV6-1 to TRBJ1-1, with 9 bases identical to TRBD1. V was clipped by 3 bases and J by 8 bases; unmatched bases: 4. CDR1 is MNHNS, CDR2 SASEGT, per germline. The CDR3 sequence is 13 residues long. The CDR3 sequence is CASSDNRGLEAFF. As DNA, the CDR3 is TGTGCCAGCAGTGACAACAGGGGGCTGGAAGCTTTCTTT.

V and J are TRBV7-2 and TRBJ2-1, with 7 nucleotides matching TRBD2. The CDR3 totals 15 residues. V gave up 5 bases and J gave up 7 bases; unmatched junction bases: 11. Germline V lookup: CDR1 SGHTA, CDR2 FQGNSA. DNA for the CDR3: TGTGCCAGCAGCCCTGACTCCCGAGCGGGAAATGAGCAGTTCTTC. Its protein product is CASSPDSRAGNEQFF.

The chain couples TRBV5-6 to TRBJ2-7; the match to TRBD1 covers 7 bases. J was trimmed by 2 bases and V by 4 bases; bases with no gene match: 18. Germline CDR1 and CDR2: SGHDT and YYEEEE. The CDR3 spans 18 residues. CDR3 sequence reads: CASSPRPKTGPRTYEQYF. Here the CDR3 DNA reads TGTGCCAGCAGCCCGCGCCCAAAGACAGGGCCCCGGACCTACGAGCAGTACTTC.